The 3 T cell receptor beta chains below come from one sample, sequenced in a study of long-term antiretroviral therapy in people with HIV. Researchers ran immunoSEQ v3.0 at survey level. Some clones are missing from TCRdb's copy, which holds only in-frame ones; the method was immunoSEQ multiplex PCR. The sample records approximately 23,000 clones, around 85% being singletons. The material sequenced was unsorted PBMCs, taken 1.5 years after starting antiretroviral therapy. The receptors derive from a man aged 25-45 years with HIV.

The rearrangement links TRBV5-6 to TRBJ2-7; a weak D match, TRBD2 (5 bases). V lost 4 bases, J lost 2 bases, and 13 bases lay in between. CDR3 length equals 14 residues. The V gene's germline CDR1 is SGHDT and CDR2 YYEEEE. The CDR3 bases are TGTGCCAGCAGCCCTTCGGGGTCAGCCTACGAGCAGTACTTC. It translates to CASSPSGSAYEQYF.

The J gene is TRBJ1-2, the V gene TRBV27, with a weak D call TRBD1 (5 bases). Germline CDR1 is MNHEY and CDR2 is SMNVEV (reference sequence). The CDR3 sequence is 17 residues long. V was clipped by 5 bases and J by 0 bases, with 19 bases between them. As DNA, the CDR3 is TGTGCCAGCAGTCCGAAGGGGTTTGGCAGCTCTAACTATGGCTACACCTTC. Translating it yields CASSPKGFGSSNYGYTF.

The chain links TRBV5-1 to TRBJ2-2; 12 bases are shared with TRBD2. CDR1 and CDR2 (germline): SGHRS, YFSETQ. Losses at the gene ends were 4 bases for V and 4 bases for J; bases not matched to a gene: 5. The CDR3 loop spans 16 amino acids. CDR3 residues: CASSLTSGSGTGELFF. The CDR3 region has the DNA TGCGCCAGCAGCCTGACTAGCGGGAGTGGCACCGGGGAGCTGTTTTTT.